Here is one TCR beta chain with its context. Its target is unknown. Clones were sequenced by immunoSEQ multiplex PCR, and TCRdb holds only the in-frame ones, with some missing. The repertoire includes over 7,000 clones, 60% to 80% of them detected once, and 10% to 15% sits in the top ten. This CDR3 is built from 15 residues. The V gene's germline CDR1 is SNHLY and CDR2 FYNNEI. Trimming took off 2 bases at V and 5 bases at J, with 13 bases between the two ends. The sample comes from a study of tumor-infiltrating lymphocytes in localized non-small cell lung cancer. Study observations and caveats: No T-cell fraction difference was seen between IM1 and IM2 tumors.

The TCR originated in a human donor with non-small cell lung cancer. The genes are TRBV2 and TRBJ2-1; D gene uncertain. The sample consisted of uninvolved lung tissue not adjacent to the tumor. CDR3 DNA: TGTGCCAGCAGTGAACCGCCTCCAAAAAACAATGAGCAGTTCTTC. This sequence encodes CASSEPPPKNNEQFF.